This TCR beta chain was recorded in a study of blood T cell repertoires in COVID-19. Study overall: T cells, B-cell-depleted T cells, or PBMCs supplied cDNA or gDNA.

Unmatched junction bases numbered 13, after V lost 0 bases and J lost 5 bases. Per germline, CDR1 MGHRA and CDR2 YSYEKL. CDR3 length: 17 residues. Data came from immunoSEQ multiplex PCR; TCRdb stores just in-frame clones and leaves some out. This table holds 25,000 to 30,000 clones, 84% found once. This receptor was obtained from a man aged 80 or over with active COVID-19. The V and J genes are TRBV4-1 and TRBJ2-7, with 7 nucleotides matching TRBD2. The sequenced sample was peripheral blood. In DNA, the CDR3 is TGCGCCAGCAGCCAAGACGCGGGGTACGCGGGGGAAGACGAGCAGTACTTC. Translated, it gives CASSQDAGYAGEDEQYF.